At least ten counts were recorded for the clone carrying this T cell receptor beta chain. This sample is drawn from a study of T cells in Graves' hyperthyroidism and ophthalmopathy. It was RNA transcripts that yielded the amplified TCR beta CDR3 regions. Primed by the HTBI set, a first-round RT-PCR was run on the TCR CDR3. TCRdb independently ran MiXCR on the multiplex PCR reads; one entry per CDR3 protein. The top ten hold around 20% of the sample, which has 300,000 to 450,000 distinct CDR3 sequences, about 14% seen once. V lost 3 bases and J 2 bases, leaving 11 bases between the germline ends. Germline loops: CDR1 DFQATT, CDR2 SNEGSKA (reference sequence). The length of the CDR3 is 13 residues.

The sequence came from a man aged 25 to 40 with Graves' hyperthyroidism that later progressed to Graves' ophthalmopathy. Sequenced: blood. The V gene is TRBV20-1, the J gene TRBJ2-7; no firm D call. The CDR3 spells CSASRTSTYEQYF. The CDR3 DNA reads TGCAGTGCTAGCAGGACCTCCACCTACGAGCAGTACTTC.